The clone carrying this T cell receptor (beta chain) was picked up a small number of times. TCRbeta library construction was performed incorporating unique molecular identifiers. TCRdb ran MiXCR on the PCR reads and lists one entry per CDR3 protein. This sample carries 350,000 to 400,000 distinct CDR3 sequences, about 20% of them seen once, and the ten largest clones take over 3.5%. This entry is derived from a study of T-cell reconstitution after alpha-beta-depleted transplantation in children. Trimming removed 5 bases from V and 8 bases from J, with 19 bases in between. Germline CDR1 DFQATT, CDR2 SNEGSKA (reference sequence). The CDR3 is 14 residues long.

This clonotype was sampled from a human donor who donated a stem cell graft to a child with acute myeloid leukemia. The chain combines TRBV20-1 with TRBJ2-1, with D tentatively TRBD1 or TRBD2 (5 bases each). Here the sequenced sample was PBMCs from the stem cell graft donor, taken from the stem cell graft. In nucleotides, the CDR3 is TGCAGTGCTGTACCGGGACCCATTTCCGATGAGCAGTTCTTC. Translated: CSAVPGPISDEQFF.